These 16 T cell receptor beta chains came from one sample sequenced in a study of OX40 agonist ivuxolimab in advanced cancers. Here immunoSEQ multiplex PCR was the method, and the copy in TCRdb shows in-frame clones only, minus some. The table has 50,000 to 70,000 clones, about nine tenths seen once. Here the sequenced sample was CD4+ or CD8+ T cells sorted from blood, taken in a trial of the OX40 agonist ivuxolimab. The receptors derive from an adult with an advanced solid tumor such as melanoma, head and neck, liver or kidney cancer.

V and J are TRBV5-1 and TRBJ2-1, with TRBD2 matching 7 bases. Germline lookup yields CDR1 SGHRS and CDR2 YFSETQ. Trimming removed 2 bases from V and 5 bases from J; junction bases left unmatched: 4. The CDR3 consists of 14 residues. The CDR3 is CASSFLAAHNEQFF. DNA for the CDR3: TGCGCCAGCAGCTTTCTAGCGGCCCACAATGAGCAGTTCTTC.

The chain combines TRBV18 with TRBJ2-1; D remains unclear. Trimming shortened V by 0 bases and J by 5 bases, and 11 bases separated the two germline ends. From germline, CDR1 is KGHSH and CDR2 LQKENI. The CDR3 is made up of 15 amino acids. The CDR3 reads CASSPPIDADNEQFF. The CDR3 nucleotides read TGTGCCAGCTCACCACCAATTGACGCGGACAATGAGCAGTTCTTC.

This clone was seen once. This sequence joins TRBV28 and TRBJ1-1; D not certain. The length of the CDR3 is 14 residues. CDR1 and CDR2 (germline): MDHEN, SYDVKM. V was shortened by 3 bases and J by 1 base, with 9 bases between the two germline ends. The CDR3 coding sequence is TGTGCCAGCAGTTTGACGAACCAGAACACTGAAGCTTTCTTT. This sequence encodes CASSLTNQNTEAFF.

This clone was seen only once. The rearrangement links TRBV6-4 to TRBJ2-5; D ambiguous. Germline loops: CDR1 MRHNA, CDR2 SNTAGT. CDR3 length: 12 residues. The V end was cut by 7 bases, the J end by 0 bases, with 6 bases between. The CDR3 loop is CASTGNQETQYF. In nucleotides, the CDR3 is TGTGCCAGCACTGGCAACCAAGAGACCCAGTACTTC.

V and J are TRBV5-1 and TRBJ2-1, with a possible D match to TRBD2 (7 bases). This CDR3 comprises 15 residues. V was shortened by 5 bases and J by 1 base, with 13 bases between the two germline ends. CDR1 is SGHRS, CDR2 YFSETQ, per germline. CDR3 loop: CASRGASGSYNEQFF. For the CDR3, the DNA is TGCGCCAGCAGGGGGGCTAGCGGTTCCTACAATGAGCAGTTCTTC.

The genes are TRBV6-5 and TRBJ2-3; tentative D call: TRBD1 (7 bases). The germline gives CDR1 MNHEY, CDR2 SVGAGI. This CDR3 is 12 amino acids long. Trimming shortened V by 7 bases and J by 9 bases, and 14 bases separated the two germline ends. The CDR3 DNA reads as TGTGCCAGCACCATGCAGGGGGGCACGCAGTATTTT. Translating gives CASTMQGGTQYF.

CDR3 nucleotides: TGTGCCAGCAGCCGTTTCGGGGAGGAGCAGTTCTTC. It yields the protein CASSRFGEEQFF. The chain combines TRBV7-3 with TRBJ2-1; a weak D match, TRBD2 (5 bases). Germline values: CDR1 SGHTA, CDR2 FQGTGA. Deletions cut 5 bases from V and 10 bases from J, with 12 bases between. The CDR3 covers 12 residues. The full variable domain, in which reference TRBV7-3 and TRBJ2-1 provide the parts outside the CDR3, is GAGVSQTPSNKVTEKGKYVELRCDPISGHTALYWYRQSLGQGPEFLIYFQGTGAADDSGLPNDRFFAVRPEGSVSTLKIQRTERGDSAVYLCASSRFGEEQFFGPGTRLTVL.

The chain is built from TRBV5-4 and TRBJ2-3; 8 bases fit TRBD2. CDR1 SGHNT and CDR2 YYREEE come from the germline V gene (reference sequence). The ends lost 2 bases at V and 2 bases at J; junction bases unmatched: 7. The CDR3 extends over 16 amino acids. For the CDR3, the DNA is TGTGCCAGCAGCTTTGGGGTAGCGGGGATCACAGATACGCAGTATTTT. Protein: CASSFGVAGITDTQYF.

This clone has a single count. Other DNA sequences within the sample encode an identical CDR3. V is TRBV9 and J is TRBJ2-5, with 7 bases fitting TRBD1. V gave up 0 bases and J gave up 5 bases; unmatched junction bases: 4. The CDR3 runs 14 residues. The germline V gene encodes CDR1 SGDLS and CDR2 YYNGEE. Here the CDR3 reads CASSVDRGQETQYF. CDR3 sequence (DNA): TGTGCCAGCAGCGTAGACAGGGGTCAGGAGACCCAGTACTTC.

This clone was counted between two and nine times. The chain uses TRBV28 and TRBJ2-1, with D possibly TRBD1 on 6 matching bases. Between the trimmed V and J ends, which lost 6 bases and 9 bases, there was a span of 21 bases. The CDR3 runs to 15 residues. Germline V gene sequence: CDR1 MDHEN, CDR2 SYDVKM. The CDR3, as DNA: TGTGCCAGCAGAACCGTCCAGGGGCGGCAGGGTGAGCAGTTCTTC. It specifies CASRTVQGRQGEQFF. The full variable domain, with the rest looked up from reference TRBV28 and TRBJ2-1, is DVKVTQSSRYLVKRTGEKVFLECVQDMDHENMFWYRQDPGLGLRLIYFSYDVKMKEKGDIPEGYSVSREKKERFSLILESASTNQTSMYLCASRTVQGRQGEQFFGPGTRLTVL.

The chain combines TRBV4-2 with TRBJ2-2; D uncertain. Trimming left V 0 bases short and J 1 base short, with 12 bases between. This CDR3 spans 17 amino acids. Germline V gives CDR1 LGHNA, CDR2 YNFKEQ. CDR3 loop: CASSQENSLLNTGELFF. The CDR3 DNA follows: TGTGCCAGCAGCCAAGAGAACAGCCTATTGAACACCGGGGAGCTGTTTTTT.

The chain carries TRBV19 and TRBJ2-3; 7 bases map to TRBD2. Trimming removed 3 bases from V and 5 bases from J; junction bases left unmatched: 11. Germline CDR1 and CDR2: LNHDA and SQIVND (reference sequence). CDR3 length equals 16 residues. CDR3: CASSMGGRAFGDTQYF. CDR3 in DNA: TGTGCCAGTAGTATGGGGGGGAGGGCCTTTGGAGATACGCAGTATTTT.

This clone showed up just once. J is TRBJ2-7 and V is TRBV9; maybe TRBD2 (6 bases). The CDR3 runs to 14 residues. V lost 2 bases, J lost 3 bases, and 12 bases lay in between. The germline V gene has CDR1 SGDLS and CDR2 YYNGEE. CDR3 region: CASSVGGEGYEQYF. CDR3 coding DNA: TGTGCCAGCAGCGTGGGGGGTGAGGGCTACGAGCAGTACTTC. Full variable domain (rest looked up from reference TRBV9 and TRBJ2-7): DSGVTQTPKHLITATGQRVTLRCSPRSGDLSVYWYQQSLDQGLQFLIQYYNGEERAKGNILERFSAQQFPDLHSELNLSSLELGDSALYFCASSVGGEGYEQYFGPGTRLTVT.

This clone showed up just once. The rearrangement joins TRBV19 to TRBJ2-7; perhaps TRBD1 as D (6 bases). Germline assignment: CDR1 LNHDA and CDR2 SQIVND (reference sequence). This CDR3 comprises 13 residues. V was shortened by 3 bases and J by 3 bases, with 9 bases between the two germline ends. CDR3: CASSITGFYEQYF. The CDR3 DNA sequence: TGTGCCAGTAGTATCACAGGGTTCTACGAGCAGTACTTC. The full variable domain, rest sourced from reference TRBV19 and TRBJ2-7, is DGGITQSPKYLFRKEGQNVTLSCEQNLNHDAMYWYRQDPGQGLRLIYYSQIVNDFQKGDIAEGYSVSREKKESFPLTVTSAQKNPTAFYLCASSITGFYEQYFGPGTRLTVT.

The V call is TRBV28, the J call TRBJ2-3, with D uncertain. The CDR3 has 12 amino acids. CDR1 and CDR2 from the germline V gene are MDHEN and SYDVKM. The V end was cut by 1 base, the J end by 3 bases, with 2 bases between. CDR3 in DNA: TGTGCCAGCAGTTTATATACAGATACGCAGTATTTT. It specifies CASSLYTDTQYF.

The chain links TRBV19 to TRBJ2-2; either TRBD1 or TRBD2 may fit D (6 bases each). CDR1 is LNHDA, CDR2 SQIVND, per germline (reference sequence). The CDR3 contains 15 residues. The germline V and J ends were trimmed by 9 bases and 3 bases, with 17 bases remaining between them. CDR3 in DNA: TGTGCCAGCGGGGGCGAGTGGTTAGACACCGGGGAGCTGTTTTTT. This encodes CASGGEWLDTGELFF.